One T cell receptor beta chain is described in this entry. The data derive from a study of blood T cell repertoires in COVID-19. Study information: Collection of acute and convalescent COVID-19 samples took place in the United States, Italy and Spain.

The V gene's germline CDR1 is MDHEN and CDR2 SYDVKM. This CDR3 is built from 14 residues. V lost 3 bases and J 2 bases, leaving 11 bases between the germline ends. TCRdb's copy holds only in-frame clones and misses some; the assay was immunoSEQ multiplex PCR. The sample gives 220,000 or so clones, roughly 86% of which show up once; more than 8.5% is in the top ten. The sequencing sample was made of peripheral blood. The TCR sequence derives from a woman aged 50 to 65 with COVID-19, enrolled during active disease. The gene calls are TRBV28 and TRBJ2-7; D might be TRBD1 (5 bases). CDR3 sequence: CASSFRRRAYEQYF. The DNA for the CDR3 is TGTGCCAGCAGTTTTCGGCGCAGGGCCTACGAGCAGTACTTC.